Listed below are T cell receptor beta chains from one sample, sequenced in a study of blood T cell repertoires in COVID-19. The table came from immunoSEQ multiplex PCR; TCRdb's copy has only in-frame clones and leaves some out. The data show about 110,000 clones, with about 76% seen just once and just under 20% held by the top ten. Sequencing was performed on peripheral blood. The source is a woman aged 65 to 85 with acute or convalescent COVID-19. The CDR3 runs from the conserved cysteine through the conserved F or W. A D gene is named only where the DNA matches it firmly. Clone size is stated in some rows and not others, as once, few, many or a class when expanded.

TRBJ1-5 TRBD1 TRBV4-1 few TGCGCCAGCAGCCAACTAGGGACAGGGGGGGAGCCCCAGCATTTT CASSQLGTGGEPQHF
TRBJ1-1 . TRBV6-5 many TGTGCCAGCAACCGGGGGGACACTGAAGCTTTCTTT CASNRGDTEAFF
TRBJ1-2 TRBD1 TRBV11-2 once TGTGCCAGCAGCACGAGAAGACGGGACAGAGCTAACTATGGCTACACCTTC CASSTRRRDRANYGYTF
TRBJ1-1 TRBD1 TRBV7-2 . TGTGCCAGCACCATCGCCGGGACAGGGGGTTGGAACACTGAAGCTTTCTTT CASTIAGTGGWNTEAFF
TRBJ2-3 . TRBV9 . TGTGCCAGCAGCGTTACCACCACGGTCGCAGATACGCAGTATTTT CASSVTTTVADTQYF
TRBJ1-5 . TRBV6-6 . TGTGCCAGCAGTTTCAGGGTATTGCGAAGCAATCAGCCCCAGCATTTT CASSFRVLRSNQPQHF
TRBJ2-7 . TRBV7-6 . TGTGCCAGCAGCTTAGCGGAGGGCTACGAGCAGTACTTC CASSLAEGYEQYF
TRBJ2-2 . TRBV5-1 . TGCGCCAGCAGCCCGACCCAGGGTGGGAACACCGGGGAGCTGTTTTTT CASSPTQGGNTGELFF
TRBJ2-3 TRBD2 TRBV19 . TGTGCCAGTAGTTCACGATATCTGGTAGCGGGGCTTTCAGATACGCAGTATTTT CASSSRYLVAGLSDTQYF
TRBJ1-1 TRBD1 TRBV6-5 once TGTGCCAGCACCTTCTTTGGGGGTACAGGGGATCAGTCTTTCTTT CASTFFGGTGDQSFF
TRBJ2-7 . TRBV2 . TGTGCCAGCAGCCGCTCCTACGAGCAGTACTTC CASSRSYEQYF
TRBJ2-7 . TRBV4-3 . TGCGCCAGCAGCCAAGTACCGGGTTTCGAGCAGTACTTC CASSQVPGFEQYF
TRBJ1-1 . TRBV5-5 . TGTGCCAGCAGCTCGGACAGCGGGAGCACTGAAGCTTTCTTT CASSSDSGSTEAFF
TRBJ2-7 . TRBV14 . TGTGCCAGCAGCCAAGATGAGGCTCTTCCGTACGAGCAGTACTTC CASSQDEALPYEQYF
TRBJ1-2 TRBD1 TRBV19 . TGTGCCAGTACCATATTGGCAGGGGGCAACTATGGCTACACCTTC CASTILAGGNYGYTF
TRBJ2-1 TRBD2 TRBV2 . TGTGCCAGCATGAAGAGAAGACAACTAGCGGGGGGCGATGACAATGAGCAGTTCTTC CASMKRRQLAGGDDNEQFF
TRBJ1-5 TRBD1 TRBV28 . TGTGCCAGCGGCCCCCAGACAGGGCACCCCTATCAGCCCCAGCATTTT CASGPQTGHPYQPQHF
TRBJ1-4 . TRBV5-5 . TGTGCCAGCAGCTTTACCCCTAAGGCGGGGGGGTCGTGGGAAAAACTGTTTTTT CASSFTPKAGGSWEKLFF
TRBJ1-1 . TRBV12-5 . TGTGCTAGTGGTGGACAGCCGAACACTGAAGCTTTCTTT CASGGQPNTEAFF
TRBJ2-7 TRBD2 TRBV10-1 . TGCGCCAGCAGTTCGGGAGGGACGGCCTCCTACGAGCAGTACTTC CASSSGGTASYEQYF
TRBJ1-2 . TRBV6-6 . TGTGCCAGCAGAGTGGAGGTTACTAACTATGGCTACACCTTC CASRVEVTNYGYTF
TRBJ2-3 . TRBV14 . TGTGCCAGCAGCCAAGCGACAGGCCTAGGAACGCAGTATTTT CASSQATGLGTQYF
TRBJ2-5 . TRBV5-4 once TGTGCCAGCAGCTTGAACAGGCCACAAGAGACCCAGTACTTC CASSLNRPQETQYF
TRBJ2-3 TRBD2 TRBV29-1 . TGCAGCGTCCAACTAGCGGCCACAGATACGCAGTATTTT CSVQLAATDTQYF
TRBJ2-5 . TRBV5-1 . TGCGCCAGCAGCTTGCTGTCAGCGAGAGAGACCCAGTACTTC CASSLLSARETQYF
TRBJ1-1 . TRBV19 . TGTGCCAGTAGTACCCGAGGCGGGAACACTGAAGCTTTCTTT CASSTRGGNTEAFF
TRBJ1-1 TRBD1 TRBV4-1 . TGCGCCAGCAGCCAAGGCTGGACAGGGGGCCGCACTGAAGCTTTCTTT CASSQGWTGGRTEAFF
TRBJ2-6 . TRBV27 . TGTGCCAGCACCTTGAGAGGGGGATCTGGGGCCAACGTCCTGACTTTC CASTLRGGSGANVLTF
TRBJ2-1 . TRBV10-2 few TGCGCCAGCAGTGAGTCTCGGGGTCGCCATGAGCAGTTCTTC CASSESRGRHEQFF
TRBJ1-5 TRBD1 TRBV30 once TGTGCCTGGAGTGGACAGGGATTCAGCAATCAGCCCCAGCATTTT CAWSGQGFSNQPQHF
TRBJ1-1 . TRBV5-1 . TGCGCCAGCAGTGACGCTCGGGCAGGGGTCACTGAAGCTTTCTTT CASSDARAGVTEAFF
TRBJ1-1 . TRBV5-5 . TGTGCCAGCAGTTGGGGACTTCCAGGCTCCGAAGCTTTCTTT CASSWGLPGSEAFF
TRBJ2-7 TRBD1 TRBV28 . TGTGCCAGCAGTAACTCCGGGACAGGGACATACGAGCAGTACTTC CASSNSGTGTYEQYF
TRBJ1-5 . TRBV5-6 . TGTGCCAGCAGCTTGAGCGGGGAGGGCAATCAGCCCCAGCATTTT CASSLSGEGNQPQHF
TRBJ1-1 . TRBV2 once TGTGCCAGCAGTCTCTGGGCAGGGGAAGCTTTCTTT CASSLWAGEAFF
TRBJ1-2 . TRBV2 . TGTGCCAGCAATCCCGACCTAGGTGGCTACACCTTC CASNPDLGGYTF
TRBJ2-7 . TRBV5-1 . TGCGCCAGCAGCTTGGGGCAGGGCCCTGGGCACGAGCAGTACTTC CASSLGQGPGHEQYF
TRBJ1-2 TRBD1 TRBV12-3/TRBV12-4 . TGTGCCAGCAGCAATATACAGGGGGCTGGCTACACCTTC CASSNIQGAGYTF
TRBJ2-2 . TRBV7-9 . TGTGCCAGCAGCTTGGCGAGGACTCACAACACCGGGGAGCTGTTTTTT CASSLARTHNTGELFF
TRBJ2-6 TRBD1 TRBV18 once TGTGCCAGCTCACCAGACGCGACAGGGGGCCATGGGGCCAACGTCCTGACTTTC CASSPDATGGHGANVLTF
TRBJ2-7 . TRBV5-5 . TGTGCCAGCACTTCTAGGGGGAGCTCCTACGAGCAGTACTTC CASTSRGSSYEQYF
TRBJ1-2 TRBD1 TRBV5-1 . TGCGCCAGCAGCACAGGACAGGGGACCTATGGCTACACCTTC CASSTGQGTYGYTF
TRBJ1-5 . TRBV11-2 . TGTGCCAGCAGCTTAGATAATCCAGGGAAAGGGGGTCAGCCCCAGCATTTT CASSLDNPGKGGQPQHF
TRBJ1-1 . TRBV2 . TGTGCCAGCAGCCAGTCGGGGAACACTGAAGCTTTCTTT CASSQSGNTEAFF
TRBJ1-4 . TRBV15 . TGTGCCACCAGCAGAGCCCGAGTGACTAATGAAAAACTGTTTTTT CATSRARVTNEKLFF
TRBJ2-2 . TRBV3-1/TRBV3-2 . TGTGCCAGCAGCCAAGGCGGGGCGAACACCGGGGAGCTGTTTTTT CASSQGGANTGELFF
TRBJ2-2 TRBD1 TRBV4-1 . TGCGCCAGCAGCCAAGATCTAGGACAGGGGAACACCGGGGAGCTGTTTTTT CASSQDLGQGNTGELFF
TRBJ1-6 . TRBV6-2/TRBV6-3 . TGTGCCAGCAGTTACGAACACTCCTATAATTCACCCCTCCACTTT CASSYEHSYNSPLHF
TRBJ1-6 . TRBV5-6 . TGTGCCAGCAGCTTGGAACCAGGGAGGGATTCACCCCTCCACTTT CASSLEPGRDSPLHF
TRBJ1-4 . TRBV30 . TGTGCCTGGAGTGTAGGAGGTCGGGAAAAACTGTTTTTT CAWSVGGREKLFF
TRBJ1-2 . TRBV30 . TGTGCCTGGAGTCGAGTTAATAACTATGGCTACACCTTC CAWSRVNNYGYTF
TRBJ1-2 . TRBV6-4 . TGTGCCAGCAACCAGCCGGGAAGCGGCTACACCTTC CASNQPGSGYTF
TRBJ2-7 . TRBV19 . TGTGCCAGTAGCCAGGGGGGCGTCGGTCTTTTGGAGCAGTACTTC CASSQGGVGLLEQYF
TRBJ2-3 TRBD2 TRBV7-8 few TGTGCCAGCAGCTCCGGACCCGGGACTAGCGGGGGGGCCACAGATACGCAGTATTTT CASSSGPGTSGGATDTQYF